This TCR beta chain originates from a study of PD-L1 blockade in urothelial cancer. Study-wide context: Blood was subjected to analysis at 3 weeks (second dose) and 6 weeks following treatment start. There were a median of approximately 130,000 T cells in blood samples.

Sequenced by immunoSEQ multiplex PCR; TCRdb stores in-frame clones only, minus some. The sample includes about 72,000 clones, 80% to 85% seen only once; the top ten take 4% to 6%. It was locally advanced or metastatic urothelial carcinoma that patients had. Patient sample counts ranged from 1 to 8, pretreatment and on-treatment. The V gene's germline CDR1 is MDHEN and CDR2 SYDVKM. V was shortened by 5 bases and J by 3 bases, with 15 bases between the two germline ends. CDR3 length: 15 residues. The receptor comes from a man between 65 and 85 years old with urothelial cancer. The chain has TRBV28 and TRBJ2-3; D gene uncertain. The sequencing here drew on PBMCs, taken around atezolizumab (anti-PD-L1) treatment. CDR3 coding DNA: TGTGCCAGCAGTAAACGGGTGGGTTCAACAGATACGCAGTATTTT. The encoded protein is CASSKRVGSTDTQYF.